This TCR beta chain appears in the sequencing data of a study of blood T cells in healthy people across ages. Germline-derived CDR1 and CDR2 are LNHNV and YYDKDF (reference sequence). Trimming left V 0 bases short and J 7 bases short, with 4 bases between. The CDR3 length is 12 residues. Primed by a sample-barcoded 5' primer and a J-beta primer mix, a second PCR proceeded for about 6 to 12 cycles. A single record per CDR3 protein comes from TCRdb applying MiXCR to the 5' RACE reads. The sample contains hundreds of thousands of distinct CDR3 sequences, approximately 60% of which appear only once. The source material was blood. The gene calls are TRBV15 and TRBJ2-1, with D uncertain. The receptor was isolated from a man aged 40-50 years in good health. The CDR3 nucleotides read TGTGCCACCAGCAGAGATTGGAATGAGCAGTTCTTC. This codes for CATSRDWNEQFF.